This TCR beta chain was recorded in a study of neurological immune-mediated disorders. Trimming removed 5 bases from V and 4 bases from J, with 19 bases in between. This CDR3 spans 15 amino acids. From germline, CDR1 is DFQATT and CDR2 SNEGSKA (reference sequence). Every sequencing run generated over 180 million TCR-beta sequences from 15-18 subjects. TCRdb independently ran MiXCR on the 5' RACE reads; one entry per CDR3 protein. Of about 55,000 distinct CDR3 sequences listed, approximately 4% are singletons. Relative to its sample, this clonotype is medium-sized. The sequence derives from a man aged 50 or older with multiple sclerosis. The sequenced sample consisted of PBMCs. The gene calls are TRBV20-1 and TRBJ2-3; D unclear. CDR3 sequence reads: CSAEGRTVTSDTQYF. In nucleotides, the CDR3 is TGCAGTGCTGAAGGTAGAACGGTGACGTCAGATACGCAGTATTTT.